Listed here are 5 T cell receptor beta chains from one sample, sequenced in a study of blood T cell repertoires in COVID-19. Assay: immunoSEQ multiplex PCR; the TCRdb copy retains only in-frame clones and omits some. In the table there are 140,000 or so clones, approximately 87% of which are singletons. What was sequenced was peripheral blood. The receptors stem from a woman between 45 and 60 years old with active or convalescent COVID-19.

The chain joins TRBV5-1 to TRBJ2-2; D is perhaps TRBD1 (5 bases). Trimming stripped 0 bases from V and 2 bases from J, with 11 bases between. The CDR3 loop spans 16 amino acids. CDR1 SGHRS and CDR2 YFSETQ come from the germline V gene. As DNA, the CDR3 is TGCGCCAGCAGCTTGGATCCAGGGAAAAACACCGGGGAGCTGTTTTTT. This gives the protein CASSLDPGKNTGELFF.

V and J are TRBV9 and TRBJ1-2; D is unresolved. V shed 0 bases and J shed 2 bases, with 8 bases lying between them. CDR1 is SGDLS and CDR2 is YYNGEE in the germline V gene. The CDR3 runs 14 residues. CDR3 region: CASSVVGDNYGYTF. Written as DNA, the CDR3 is TGTGCCAGCAGCGTAGTTGGAGACAACTATGGCTACACCTTC.

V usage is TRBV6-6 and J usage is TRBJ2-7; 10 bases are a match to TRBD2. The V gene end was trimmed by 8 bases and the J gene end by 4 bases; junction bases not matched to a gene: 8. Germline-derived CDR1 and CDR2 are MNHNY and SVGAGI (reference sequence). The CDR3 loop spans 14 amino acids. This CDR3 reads CASGASGGRYEQYF. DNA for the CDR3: TGTGCCAGCGGCGCTAGCGGGGGACGGTACGAGCAGTACTTC.

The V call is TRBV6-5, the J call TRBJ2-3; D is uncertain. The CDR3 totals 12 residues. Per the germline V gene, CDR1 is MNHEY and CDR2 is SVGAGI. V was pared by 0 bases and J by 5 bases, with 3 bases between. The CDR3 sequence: CASSYSGDTQYF. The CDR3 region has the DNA TGTGCCAGCAGTTACTCCGGAGATACGCAGTATTTT.

The CDR3 here is CASSVTGGGEQFF. CDR3 in DNA: TGTGCCAGTAGTGTAACAGGGGGAGGTGAGCAGTTCTTC. This sequence joins TRBV19 and TRBJ2-1; TRBD1 aligns across 8 bases. Trimming cost V 5 bases and J 9 bases; bases outside gene matches: 6. Germline values: CDR1 LNHDA, CDR2 SQIVND (reference sequence). The CDR3 is 13 residues long.